This TCR beta chain comes out of a study of T cells after posttransplantation cyclophosphamide. V lost 5 bases and J lost 2, with 26 bases in between. There are 18 residues in the CDR3. Looked up from germline, CDR1 is SQVTM and CDR2 is ANQGSEA. For this clone: Its antigen remains unidentified.

The study's findings and limits: TRB overlap between skin or GI tissue T cells and blood was limited. Donor-recipient repertoire similarity was low at 1-2 months, rising over year one. Recipient CMV seropositivity and CMV reactivation strongly tracked TRB clonality.

Controls had myeloablative marrow grafts with methotrexate and calcineurin inhibitor, sampled at 1 year. Some clones are missing from TCRdb's copy, which holds only in-frame ones; the method was immunoSEQ multiplex PCR. The sample shows about 21,000 clones, 65% to 90% of them seen only once. This chain joins TRBV29-1 and TRBJ2-3, with a possible D match to TRBD2 (7 bases). Sequencing used PBMCs, obtained about 400 days after allogeneic stem cell transplant with calcineurin inhibitor and methotrexate. This sequence was found in a female patient younger than 45 who received an allogeneic stem cell transplant from an unrelated donor, was CMV-positive, and had acute and chronic GVHD. Some T cells may arise from the graft donor. The DNA for the CDR3 is TGCAGCGTTTTGGGGGGGGCAGGACAGACCCTACTCACAGATACGCAGTATTTT. It is translated as CSVLGGAGQTLLTDTQYF.